This section outlines one TCR beta chain sequence together with its context. What this receptor recognizes is not known. No base qualities exist here, and no much larger clone lies one base off it. The data are from a study of blood T cell repertoires in COVID-19 (dated by TCRdb to about 2020). Notes on the research overall: Samples covering the acute and convalescent phases of COVID-19 were provided by collaborators in the United States, Italy and Spain. The material from the prospective study consisted of cDNA or gDNA derived from T cells, B-cell-depleted T cells, or PBMCs. Subjects who had been exposed to COVID-19, were actively infected with it, or had recovered from it provided the deeply sampled blood TCRbeta repertoires that made up the dataset. The repertoires were released in a freely available public database meant as a resource for research on the immune response to SARS-CoV-2. The samples were drawn from the first 160 participants of the ongoing ImmuneRACE study and from some 1,300 subjects provided by 6 global collaborators. A de-identified subject ID, COVID-19 status, age in years and sex were almost always included in the sample metadata. Where HLA class I and class II types were available, the types were taken from metadata supplied by the sample provider, not from assay-based typing. Summary of the overall study and its limitations: The quantity of clinical and demographic metadata differed by source and by participant and was supplied without curation.

TCRbeta CDR3 regions were amplified from genomic DNA using the immunoSEQ Assay, a bias-controlled multiplex PCR. The source study handled its data this way. Nucleated cell counts per sample were estimated from amplification of reference gene primers within the assay. To quantify the absolute abundance of each unique TCRbeta CDR3 rearrangement, sequence reads were collapsed and filtered. For each sample, productive Simpson clonality was calculated as the square root of Simpson's diversity index over productive rearrangements. Held by TCRdb, this immuneACCESS table contains in-frame sequences only and omits some clones. Under half of the omission traces to an unresolved V gene where checked; the cause of the rest is unknown. D and trimming were read from the DNA, whereas the V and J calls and clone size are those reported in that table. This sample is represented by some 300,000 clones; roughly nine tenths of them were singletons. The ten biggest clones cover under 3.5% of the sample.

In the prospective study, participants were about 18 to 100 years old, resided in fewer than 25 geographic areas of the United States, and were enrolled through a virtual design. To assign participants to cohorts, the prospective study relied on clinical history that participants themselves reported in a screening survey and a study questionnaire. Exposed participants had been in contact, within 2 weeks of entering the study, with a person who had a PCR-confirmed or clinician-diagnosed case of COVID-19. In the prospective study, mobile phlebotomists collected whole blood, serum and a nasopharyngeal or oropharyngeal swab from each participant. Participants in the prospective study had the option to provide additional blood draws and questionnaires over an approximately two-month period. Before DNA extraction, blood samples from the prospective study were shipped at room temperature or frozen. Sequenced material: PBMCs or T cells enriched from blood (not recorded which). The clonotype was recovered from a woman in her forties or fifties who had been exposed to COVID-19.

The CDR3 here reads CATSDSAGPSNQPQHF. The DNA sequence reads TGTGCCACCAGTGATTCAGCAGGCCCTAGCAATCAGCCCCAGCATTTT. The sequence joins TRBV24-1 to TRBJ1-5; the D gene lacks a confident call. CDR1 and CDR2 are read off the germline V gene as KGHDR and SFDVKD. Between the V and J ends, shortened by 2 bases and 0 bases respectively, the junction contains 10 bases. From its cysteine to its phenylalanine, the CDR3 spans 16 amino acids. The only DNA kept is the CDR3, 48 bases in frame from the first base.